Presented here are 26 T cell receptor beta chains from one specimen sequenced in a study of tumor and adjacent non-tumor tissue in lung cancer. TCRbeta libraries were built with three rounds of nested PCR, modified from ARM-PCR. MiXCR, applied by TCRdb to the multiplex PCR reads, yields one record per CDR3 protein. Here the sample spans 70,000 to 95,000 distinct CDR3 sequences, over 60% being singletons. This sample's RNA came from whole unsorted tissue. Distant lung tissue was collected more than 3 cm away from the tumor edge. What was sequenced was distant non-tumor lung tissue. Receptors originate from a man between 70 and 80 years old with non-small cell lung cancer.

Concerning this clonotype itself: One end of the junction fails to match germline, which may point to a read error. The gene calls are TRBV5-4 and TRBJ2-2, with TRBD2 as a possible D gene (5 bases). From germline, CDR1 is SGHNT and CDR2 YYREEE (reference sequence). The CDR3 contains 12 residues. Here the CDR3 reads CASCSDTGELYF. As DNA, the CDR3 is TGTGCCAGTTGCTCAGACACCGGGGAGCTGTATTTT.

Of note for this clonotype: A single base separates this from a much larger clone, so it may be a read error. The chain combines TRBV30 with TRBJ2-1, with TRBD1 matching over 11 bases. CDR3 length: 13 amino acids. Per the germline V gene, CDR1 is GTSNPN and CDR2 is SVGIG (reference sequence). Trimming cost V 0 bases and J 14 bases; bases outside gene matches: 6. In DNA form, the CDR3 reads TGTGCCTGGAGTGTTCTGGGGACAGGGGGTGAGTTCTTC. As protein: CAWSVLGTGGEFF. Using reference TRBV30 and TRBJ2-1 for the parts outside the CDR3, the full variable domain is SQTIHQWPATLVQPVGSPLSLECTVEGTSNPNLYWYRQAAGRGLQLLFYSVGIGQISSEVPQNLSASRPQDRQFILSSKKLLLSDSGFYLCAWSVLGTGGEFFGPGTRLTVL.

With regard to this clonotype: No conserved phenylalanine or tryptophan ends this CDR3, so it is likely a read error. It is unclear where the CDR3 begins or ends on the DNA, so no DNA is shown, and the CDR3 is as TCRdb lists it. This chain joins TRBV5-5 and TRBJ2-6. The CDR3 totals 17 residues, both ends included. Germline V gene data show CDR1 as SGHKS and CDR2 as YYEKEE (reference sequence). CDR3: CASSLVDRFSGANVLTL.

Comments on this clonotype: A junction boundary mismatches the germline segment, possibly from a read error. The CDR3 DNA reads TGCAGTGTTGATAACGGTTCCTACGAGCACTACTTC. Encoded protein: CSVDNGSYEHYF. The V call is TRBV29-1, the J call TRBJ2-7; no firm D call. The length of the CDR3 is 12 residues. Germline CDR1 reads SQVTM; CDR2 reads ANQGSEA.

In this sample, this clonotype turned up a few times. The chain carries TRBV28 and TRBJ2-1, with a possible D match to TRBD1 (6 bases). Germline CDR1 reads MDHEN; CDR2 reads SYDVKM. The CDR3 spans 14 residues. Trimming took off 6 bases at V and 6 bases at J, with 15 bases between the two ends. For the CDR3, the DNA is TGTGCCAGCAGCCTCACAGGGAACCCCAATGAGCAGTTCTTC. Amino acid sequence: CASSLTGNPNEQFF.

A remark on this clonotype: The CDR3 carries no conserved terminal phenylalanine or tryptophan, so it likely arises from a read error. The DNA is left out, because the CDR3 cannot be placed on it with certainty; the CDR3 is given as TCRdb lists it. The J gene is TRBJ2-2, the V gene TRBV5-4. The germline CDR1 and CDR2 sequences are SGHNT and YYREEE (reference sequence). With termini counted, the CDR3 has 12 amino acids. The CDR3 loop reads CASSSDTRELLS.

As regards this clonotype: At one end the junction does not follow the germline gene, possibly because of a read error. The chain couples TRBV5-4 to TRBJ2-2; tentatively, D is TRBD2 (5 bases). The CDR3 is 12 residues long. In germline, CDR1 is SGHNT, CDR2 YYREEE (reference sequence). As DNA, the CDR3 is TGTGCCGGCAGCTCAGAGACCGGGGAGCTGTTCTTT. Translation: CAGSSETGELFF.

Comments on this clonotype: One junction end disagrees with the germline gene, perhaps due to a read error. V and J are TRBV6-2 or TRBV6-3 and TRBJ2-1; D may match TRBD1 or TRBD2 (6 bases each). Germline loops: CDR1 MNHEY, CDR2 SVGEGT. The CDR3 covers 16 residues. The CDR3 DNA reads TGTGCCAACAGTTGGATTAAGGGGGGTTTAAGCAATGAGCAGTCCTTC. This translates into CANSWIKGGLSNEQSF.

Concerning this clonotype itself: This may be a read error, as it is one base from a much larger clone. The chain joins TRBV29-1 to TRBJ2-5; no clear D. CDR3 length: 14 residues. Germline CDR1 reads SQVTM; CDR2 reads ANQGSEA. Trimming took 0 bases from V and 7 from J, leaving 15 bases between them. The CDR3 region has the DNA TGCAGCGTTGAAGATCCTTCCGGTTCGGTGACCCAGTACTTC. It is translated as CSVEDPSGSVTQYF. The variable domain in full, with the rest retrieved from reference TRBV29-1 and TRBJ2-5, is SAVISQKPSRDICQRGTSLTIQCQVDSQVTMMFWYRQQPGQSLTLIATANQGSEATYESGFVIDKFPISRPNLTFSTLTVSNMSPEDSSIYLCSVEDPSGSVTQYFGPGTRLLVL.

Notes on this clonotype: The junction does not match germline at one end; this may be a read error. The V and J genes are TRBV6-6 and TRBJ2-6; the match to TRBD2 covers 8 bases. Germline V gene sequence: CDR1 MNHNY, CDR2 SVGAGI (reference sequence). CDR3 size: 17 residues. The CDR3 here is CASTLAGMSSGANVLTF. For the CDR3, the DNA is TGTGCTAGCACATTAGCGGGAATGTCTTCTGGGGCCAACGTCCTTACTTTC.

This clonotype was counted only a few times. This may come from a read error, since a much larger clone is one base off. The chain employs TRBV10-2 and TRBJ2-3; D assignment may be TRBD1 or TRBD2 (6 bases each). CDR1 WSHSY and CDR2 SAAADI come from the germline V gene. This CDR3 contains 13 residues. The chain's CDR3 is CTSKEGGTDTQYF. The CDR3 DNA sequence: TGCACCAGCAAGGAGGGGGGCACAGATACGCAGTATTTT.

Notes on this clonotype: The conserved final phenylalanine or tryptophan is absent from the CDR3, which likely points to a read error. The DNA is left out, because the CDR3 cannot be placed on it with certainty; the CDR3 is given as TCRdb lists it. The genes are TRBV29-1 and TRBJ2-1. Germline CDR1 SQVTM, CDR2 ANQGSEA. The CDR3 is made up of 13 amino acids, end residues included. The CDR3 protein is CSVEDEINNERFL.

Details on this clonotype: The CDR3 does not close with the conserved phenylalanine or tryptophan, likely indicating a read error. This chain joins TRBV7-9 and TRBJ2-1, with D tentatively TRBD2 (5 bases). From germline, CDR1 is SEHNR and CDR2 FQNEAQ (reference sequence). This CDR3 comprises 17 residues. Deletions cut 9 bases from V and 0 bases from J, with 21 bases between. CDR3 sequence reads: CASSEDQPLYSYNEQFL. CDR3 coding DNA: TGTGCCAGTAGCGAAGACCAGCCTCTTTACTCCTACAATGAGCAGTTCTTA.

To note about this clonotype: At one end, the junction sequence differs from germline, possibly due to a read error. The gene calls are TRBV13 and TRBJ1-6; TRBD1 is a possible D gene (6 bases). In germline, CDR1 is PRHDT, CDR2 FYEKMQ (reference sequence). The CDR3 has 16 residues. The CDR3 here is CASSFLAGQINSHLHF. The DNA for the CDR3 is TGTGCCAGCAGCTTCTTGGCGGGACAAATTAATTCACACCTCCACTTT.

Details on this clonotype: A much larger clone is a single base away; this may be a read error. The rearrangement joins TRBV29-1 to TRBJ1-1; D gene unclear. Germline values: CDR1 SQVTM, CDR2 ANQGSEA. This CDR3 has 15 residues. For the CDR3, the DNA is TGCAGCGTTGAAGATCTCCGGTTCCGAAACAATGAAGCTTTCTTT. This translates into CSVEDLRFRNNEAFF.

For this clonotype: One junction end disagrees with the germline gene, perhaps due to a read error. This rearrangement joins TRBV11-2 to TRBJ2-2, with D unclear. The V gene's germline CDR1 is SGHAT and CDR2 FQNNGV. This CDR3 spans 13 amino acids. CDR3 in amino acids: CVSSLQRRVELFF. For the CDR3, the DNA is TGTGTCAGCAGTTTACAGCGTCGAGTGGAACTGTTTTTT.

This sequence joins TRBV13 and TRBJ2-7, with TRBD1 matching over 10 bases. Germline loops: CDR1 PRHDT, CDR2 FYEKMQ (reference sequence). V lost 6 bases to trimming and J lost 3 bases; unmatched junction nucleotides: 8. The CDR3 runs 15 residues. CDR3 DNA sequence: TGTGCCAGCAGTCGGATCGGGACAGGGGTCTACGAGCAGTACTTC. This encodes CASSRIGTGVYEQYF.

Comment on this clonotype: One end of the junction is discordant with germline, which a read error may explain. This chain uses TRBV4-1 with TRBJ2-7; 8 positions match TRBD2. In germline, CDR1 is MGHRA, CDR2 YSYEKL. This CDR3 is 16 amino acids long. The CDR3 loop reads CASSRTLAEEGDEHYF. The CDR3 region has the DNA TGTGCTAGCAGCCGGACACTAGCGGAAGAGGGGGACGAGCATTACTTC.

This clonotype is medium-sized within its sample. The chain joins TRBV10-1 to TRBJ2-2, with D maybe TRBD2 (6 bases). The CDR3 runs to 15 residues. Germline assignment: CDR1 WNHNN and CDR2 SYGVQD (reference sequence). The V and J ends lost 4 bases and 0 bases respectively, with 9 bases between them. The CDR3 sequence is CASSVGRSNTGELFF. DNA for the CDR3: TGCGCCAGCAGTGTAGGGAGGTCGAACACCGGGGAGCTGTTTTTT.

This clonotype was seen ten or more times. The gene calls are TRBV5-6 and TRBJ2-1; 8 bases agree with TRBD1. V lost 7 bases to trimming and J lost 5 bases; unmatched junction nucleotides: 2. The germline V gene has CDR1 SGHDT and CDR2 YYEEEE. There are 12 residues in the CDR3. The CDR3 protein is CASGTGDNEQFF. DNA for the CDR3: TGTGCCAGCGGGACAGGCGACAATGAGCAGTTCTTC.

To note about this clonotype: The junction differs from germline at one of its ends, possibly a read error. The chain combines TRBV6-2 or TRBV6-3 with TRBJ2-6; D not certain. CDR3 length: 12 amino acids. Germline V lookup: CDR1 MNHEY, CDR2 SVGEGT. The CDR3 DNA reads TGTGCCAGCCGCACCGAGGCCAACGCCCTGACTTTC. Amino acids: CASRTEANALTF.

As regards this clonotype: It may be a read error: a sequence one base away is much more abundant. The genes are TRBV28 and TRBJ2-5; no firm D call. Germline CDR1 and CDR2: MDHEN and SYDVKM. The CDR3 is 13 residues long. The V gene lost 8 bases and the J gene lost 2 bases, with 12 bases spanning the gap. The CDR3 DNA follows: TGTGCCAGCCATACGAGGAATCAAGAGACCCAGTACTTC. Translation: CASHTRNQETQYF.

This clonotype came up once. The chain has TRBV6-1 and TRBJ2-2; TRBD2 agrees at 10 bases. Germline loops: CDR1 MNHNS, CDR2 SASEGT. The CDR3 runs 15 residues. The CDR3 coding sequence is TGTGCAGGCAGCCCAGCGGGGGGGGACACCGGGGAGCTGTTTTTT. Its protein product is CAGSPAGGDTGELFF.

A word on this clonotype: Sequence at one end of the junction differs from germline and may be a read error. V gene TRBV29-1 combines with J gene TRBJ2-5; 15 nucleotides align to TRBD2. CDR3 size: 18 residues. Germline lookup yields CDR1 SQVTM and CDR2 ANQGSEA. The CDR3 DNA sequence: TGCAGCATTGAATTCTATTGGACTAGCGGGGGGGTACAAGAGACCCAGTACTTC. It yields the protein CSIEFYWTSGGVQETQYF.

A single count supports this clonotype. The chain uses TRBV11-2 and TRBJ1-6; 9 bases are shared with TRBD1. The CDR3 contains 17 residues. Germline CDR1 and CDR2: SGHAT and FQNNGV. Germline trimming cut 7 bases from V and 9 bases from J; bases unmatched to any gene: 16. CDR3 DNA sequence: TGTGCCAGCATCCAATGGGACAGGGCCCCTTCTAGTTCACCCCTCCACTTT. Translated: CASIQWDRAPSSSPLHF.

Comment on this clonotype: One base away lies a much larger clone, so this may be a sequencing read error. This chain connects TRBV7-8 to TRBJ2-5; the match to TRBD2 covers 8 bases. CDR1 and CDR2 (germline): SGHVS, FQNEAQ. The V and J ends lost 3 bases and 9 bases, in that order; junction bases with no gene match: 12. The CDR3 consists of 15 residues. In DNA form, the CDR3 reads TGTGCCAGCAGCTTCGCGGGGGGCTCGGGGGAGGCCCAGTACTTC. This translates into CASSFAGGSGEAQYF.